The 14 T cell receptor beta chains below were found in one sample sequenced in a study of cytomegalovirus exposure and HLA in healthy donors. Both 60 Vbeta primers and 13 Jbeta primers went into the PCR. Using immunoSEQ multiplex PCR, the repertoire was profiled, and TCRdb retains in-frame clones only, with some absent. The repertoire holds around 94,000 clones, roughly 60% seen once, with over 4% in the top ten. Sample: PBMCs. These receptors were taken from a human donor in good health.

This clone was counted a single time. The V gene is TRBV6-1, the J gene TRBJ1-5; 7 bases align to TRBD1. CDR1 MNHNS and CDR2 SASEGT come from the germline V gene. V dropped 8 bases and J dropped 4; count of bases not matched to a gene: 5. The CDR3 is 13 residues long. CDR3 bases: TGTGCCAGCTTGGGACAGAGTAATCAGCCCCAGCATTTT. Translation gives CASLGQSNQPQHF.

DNA of the CDR3: TGCGCCAGCAGTTCTCAGGGTAGGACTGAAGCTTTCTTT. It yields the protein CASSSQGRTEAFF. The V gene is TRBV10-1, the J gene TRBJ1-1; the D gene is possibly TRBD1 (5 bases). The CDR3 length is 13 residues. The V end lost 5 bases, the J end lost 5 bases, and 12 bases lay between the germline ends. Germline assignment: CDR1 WNHNN and CDR2 SYGVQD (reference sequence).

Only a few counts were recorded for this clone. The rearrangement joins TRBV7-2 to TRBJ2-1; D possibly corresponds to TRBD1 (6 bases). The CDR3 has 17 residues. The germline V gene encodes CDR1 SGHTA and CDR2 FQGNSA. V gave up 5 bases and J gave up 1 base, with 18 bases separating them. The CDR3 nucleotides read TGTGCCAGCAGCAACCCACTGCAGGGGCTGTCCTACAATGAGCAGTTCTTC. Its protein is CASSNPLQGLSYNEQFF.

Only a few counts were recorded for this clone. The chain carries TRBV27 and TRBJ2-7, with a tentative D call TRBD1 (6 bases). Germline CDR1 MNHEY, CDR2 SMNVEV (reference sequence). V was pared by 1 base and J by 2 bases, with 9 bases between. The CDR3 spans 14 residues. This chain's CDR3 is CASSLWQGTYEQYF. CDR3 nucleotide sequence: TGTGCCAGCAGTTTATGGCAGGGGACCTACGAGCAGTACTTC.

This clone appeared once. V and J are TRBV5-4 and TRBJ2-7, with D possibly matching TRBD2 (6 bases). This CDR3 is built from 14 residues. In germline, CDR1 is SGHNT, CDR2 YYREEE (reference sequence). The V end lost 0 bases, the J end lost 6 bases, and 13 bases lay between the germline ends. CDR3 sequence: CASSLAGVVTEQYF. The CDR3 nucleotides are TGTGCCAGCAGCTTGGCGGGAGTTGTGACCGAGCAGTACTTC.

J is TRBJ2-7 and V is TRBV7-9; 8 bases align to TRBD2. After removal of 4 bases from V and 5 bases from J, the junction contained 13 bases not matched to a gene. Germline V gene data show CDR1 as SEHNR and CDR2 as FQNEAQ (reference sequence). This CDR3 comprises 16 residues. CDR3 DNA: TGTGCCAGCAGCTCGGGACTAGAGCTCCCCTTCCACGAGCAGTACTTC. It is translated as CASSSGLELPFHEQYF.

The V and J genes are TRBV28 and TRBJ2-7; 9 nucleotides align to TRBD1. CDR1 is MDHEN, CDR2 SYDVKM, per germline. Trimming removed 6 bases from V and 5 bases from J; junction bases left unmatched: 8. CDR3 size: 14 residues. The CDR3 loop reads CASSPPGQGDEQYF. The CDR3 DNA sequence: TGTGCCAGCAGCCCTCCGGGACAGGGCGACGAGCAGTACTTC. The full variable domain, with the rest looked up from reference TRBV28 and TRBJ2-7, is DVKVTQSSRYLVKRTGEKVFLECVQDMDHENMFWYRQDPGLGLRLIYFSYDVKMKEKGDIPEGYSVSREKKERFSLILESASTNQTSMYLCASSPPGQGDEQYFGPGTRLTVT.

This sequence joins TRBV10-3 and TRBJ1-5, with 9 bases lining up with TRBD1. This CDR3 has 13 residues. V lost 6 bases to trimming and J lost 8 bases; unmatched junction nucleotides: 5. Germline V gene sequence: CDR1 ENHRY, CDR2 SYGVKD. CDR3 region: CAIRKGQGEPQHF. The CDR3, as DNA: TGTGCCATCAGAAAGGGACAGGGAGAGCCCCAGCATTTT.

In this sample, this clone turned up a few times. J is TRBJ2-7 and V is TRBV5-1; tentative D call: TRBD2 (5 bases). Trimming cost V 1 base and J 3 bases, with 11 bases left between them. Per germline, CDR1 SGHRS and CDR2 YFSETQ. This CDR3 is 14 amino acids long. The CDR3, as DNA: TGCGCCAGCAGCTTGCGTACGGGATACTACGAGCAGTACTTC. Protein product: CASSLRTGYYEQYF. The full variable domain, its missing parts supplied by reference TRBV5-1 and TRBJ2-7, is KAGVTQTPRYLIKTRGQQVTLSCSPISGHRSVSWYQQTPGQGLQFLFEYFSETQRNKGNFPGRFSGRQFSNSRSEMNVSTLELGDSALYLCASSLRTGYYEQYFGPGTRLTVT.

The chain recombines TRBV7-8 with TRBJ2-3; D is perhaps TRBD1 (5 bases). The germline V gene encodes CDR1 SGHVS and CDR2 FQNEAQ. The CDR3 has 18 amino acids. V lost 2 bases and J lost 0, with 18 bases in between. The CDR3 loop is CASSLIVVDTESTDTQYF. DNA of the CDR3: TGTGCCAGCAGCTTAATAGTCGTGGACACCGAGAGCACAGATACGCAGTATTTT.

This clone came up a few times. The rearrangement links TRBV4-1 to TRBJ1-2, with 7 bases fitting TRBD1. CDR1 is MGHRA, CDR2 YSYEKL, per germline. The CDR3 runs 17 residues. The ends lost 4 bases at V and 2 bases at J; junction bases unmatched: 13. The CDR3 region is CASSLRRSGGENYGYTF. CDR3 sequence (DNA): TGCGCCAGCAGCCTGAGAAGATCAGGGGGAGAGAACTATGGCTACACCTTC.

CDR3 protein: CASSLASSYSYEQYF. The CDR3 DNA reads TGCGCCAGCAGCTTGGCTAGTTCTTACTCCTACGAGCAGTACTTC. The rearrangement uses TRBV5-1 and TRBJ2-7; D gene ambiguous. Trimming took 0 bases from V and 0 from J, leaving 10 bases between them. Germline V gene lookup returns CDR1 SGHRS and CDR2 YFSETQ. This CDR3 is 15 amino acids long.

Only a few counts were recorded for this clone. The rearrangement links TRBV5-4 to TRBJ2-2; tentative D call: TRBD2 (5 bases). V lost 2 bases and J lost 2, with 13 bases in between. Germline CDR1 is SGHNT and CDR2 is YYREEE (reference sequence). The CDR3 sequence is 16 residues long. The CDR3 loop reads CASSFVPGTNTGELFF. The CDR3 DNA is TGTGCCAGCAGCTTCGTCCCGGGAACAAACACCGGGGAGCTGTTTTTT. The entire variable domain, with the rest obtained from reference TRBV5-4 and TRBJ2-2, is as follows: ETGVTQSPTHLIKTRGQQVTLRCSSQSGHNTVSWYQQALGQGPQFIFQYYREEENGRGNFPPRFSGLQFPNYSSELNVNALELDDSALYLCASSFVPGTNTGELFFGEGSRLTVL.

This chain uses TRBV6-1 with TRBJ2-7; 7 bases line up with TRBD2. The germline CDR1 and CDR2 sequences are MNHNS and SASEGT. Trimming at V came to 7 bases and at J to 4 bases, leaving 13 bases not matched to a gene. The CDR3 has 15 residues. CDR3 DNA sequence: TGTGCCAGCATCGTGTTGGCGGGAGTAGATTACGAGCAGTACTTC. Its protein product is CASIVLAGVDYEQYF.